This TCR beta chain is from a study of CD8+ T cells in alopecia areata. CDR1 is SGHTA and CDR2 is FQGNSA in the germline V gene. CDR3 size: 12 residues. Trimming removed 4 bases from V and 10 bases from J, with 11 bases in between. This clone has a handful of counts. RNA extraction was followed by reverse transcription into cDNA, which acted as the sequencing template. The method was immunoSEQ multiplex PCR; TCRdb's version includes in-frame clones alone and lacks a portion of them. This table holds 150,000 or so clones, 40% to 50% found once. The receptor was derived from a human donor with alopecia areata. Sequencing used CD4+ T cells sorted from blood. The chain has TRBV7-2 and TRBJ2-1; unclear D gene. The CDR3 loop is CASSSVGVEQFF. CDR3 DNA: TGTGCCAGCAGCTCTGTGGGCGTCGAGCAGTTCTTC.